The next 19 T cell receptor beta chains were all read from a single sample in a study of shared clonotypes between healthy human individuals. Generated by immunoSEQ multiplex PCR, the TCRdb table keeps only in-frame clones and is missing some. The data hold more than 400,000 clones, with 96% observed a single time. The sequencing sample was made of naive CD4+ T cells sorted from blood. Subset specified: CD45RA+ positively selected. The receptors derive from a woman in her thirties in good health.

CDR3 sequence reads: CASSSLRDSSYEQYF. As DNA, the CDR3 is TGTGCCAGCAGCTCACTCCGGGACAGCTCCTACGAGCAGTACTTC. The rearrangement links TRBV11-2 to TRBJ2-7, with 7 bases that match TRBD1. The junction had 6 bases not matched to a gene; V was cut back by 4 bases and J by 0 bases. Germline values: CDR1 SGHAT, CDR2 FQNNGV. CDR3 size: 15 residues.

The chain joins TRBV13 to TRBJ2-7, with 11 nucleotides matching TRBD2. Germline V gives CDR1 PRHDT, CDR2 FYEKMQ (reference sequence). V gave up 8 bases and J gave up 4 bases; unmatched junction bases: 4. The CDR3 length is 13 residues. CDR3 sequence: CASGVAGGYEQYF. The CDR3 bases are TGTGCCAGCGGCGTAGCGGGAGGGTACGAGCAGTACTTC.

The rearrangement uses TRBV9 and TRBJ2-5, with 8 nucleotides matching TRBD2. The CDR3 is made up of 13 amino acids. In germline, CDR1 is SGDLS, CDR2 YYNGEE. V gave up 3 bases and J gave up 5 bases; unmatched junction bases: 3. The CDR3, as DNA: TGTGCCAGCAGCGCGGGGGGGCCGGAGACCCAGTACTTC. This sequence encodes CASSAGGPETQYF.

V usage is TRBV7-9 and J usage is TRBJ2-7; D may match TRBD1 or TRBD2 (5 bases each). V lost 1 base to trimming and J lost 3 bases, with 7 bases between them. Per germline, CDR1 SEHNR and CDR2 FQNEAQ (reference sequence). This CDR3 has 13 residues. Here the CDR3 reads CASSLGGNYEQYF. The CDR3 DNA follows: TGTGCCAGCAGCTTAGGGGGGAACTACGAGCAGTACTTC.

This chain connects TRBV18 to TRBJ1-1; 9 bases are shared with TRBD1. With V trimmed by 4 bases and J by 14 bases, 20 bases remained unmatched. Germline-derived CDR1 and CDR2 are KGHSH and LQKENI. This CDR3 is built from 16 residues. CDR3 coding DNA: TGTGCCAGCTCACTCGGGACAGGGACCCCCTTTTTCCGAGGATTCTTT. Its translation: CASSLGTGTPFFRGFF.

The V gene is TRBV27, the J gene TRBJ2-7, with D uncertain. The germline CDR1 and CDR2 sequences are MNHEY and SMNVEV (reference sequence). V lost 4 bases to trimming and J lost 3 bases, with 10 bases between them. The CDR3 totals 13 residues. The CDR3 here is CASSSPPYYEQYF. The CDR3 DNA reads as TGTGCCAGCAGTTCCCCGCCCTACTACGAGCAGTACTTC.

This rearrangement joins TRBV18 to TRBJ2-7; D is unresolved. The CDR3 has 17 residues. Germline assignment: CDR1 KGHSH and CDR2 LQKENI. V was shortened by 2 bases and J by 0 bases, with 17 bases between the two germline ends. CDR3 sequence reads: CASSPNGQPTSSYEQYF. The CDR3 DNA reads TGTGCCAGCTCACCAAACGGGCAGCCGACGAGCTCCTACGAGCAGTACTTC.

This rearrangement joins TRBV15 to TRBJ2-1; TRBD2 matches at 7 bases. V shed 2 bases and J 3 bases; nucleotides not matched to a gene: 4. Germline values: CDR1 LNHNV, CDR2 YYDKDF (reference sequence). The CDR3 is made up of 15 amino acids. As DNA, the CDR3 is TGTGCCACCAGCAGATCCCGGGACTACTACAATGAGCAGTTCTTC. It is translated as CATSRSRDYYNEQFF. Complete variable domain (other parts from reference TRBV15 and TRBJ2-1): DAMVIQNPRYQVTQFGKPVTLSCSQTLNHNVMYWYQQKSSQAPKLLFHYYDKDFNNEADTPDNFQSRRPNTSFCFLDIRSPGLGDTAMYLCATSRSRDYYNEQFFGPGTRLTVL.

The rearrangement uses TRBV6-1 and TRBJ1-6, with 7 bases aligning to TRBD1. CDR1 is MNHNS, CDR2 SASEGT, per germline. The CDR3 has 13 amino acids. With V trimmed by 8 bases and J by 7 bases, 5 bases remained unmatched. The DNA of the CDR3 is TGTGCCAGCGGCGGACAGGTCAATTCACCCCTCCACTTT. This codes for CASGGQVNSPLHF.

Here the CDR3 DNA reads TGTGCCAGCAGTTCACCCCAGGGGAATGGGGCCAACGTCCTGACTTTC. Encoded protein: CASSSPQGNGANVLTF. This chain connects TRBV28 to TRBJ2-6; D is possibly TRBD1 (6 bases). V dropped 4 bases and J dropped 3 bases, with 13 bases sitting between them. Germline V gene lookup returns CDR1 MDHEN and CDR2 SYDVKM. This CDR3 has 16 amino acids. Looking up the rest from reference TRBV28 and TRBJ2-6 gives the full variable domain: DVKVTQSSRYLVKRTGEKVFLECVQDMDHENMFWYRQDPGLGLRLIYFSYDVKMKEKGDIPEGYSVSREKKERFSLILESASTNQTSMYLCASSSPQGNGANVLTFGAGSRLTVL.

This clone showed up just a few times. V and J are TRBV25-1 and TRBJ1-5, with D hard to call. This CDR3 has 14 residues. Germline values: CDR1 MGHDK, CDR2 SYGVNS. The ends were cut back, 6 bases at V and 0 bases at J, with 9 bases in the middle. CDR3 sequence reads: CASSRGSSNQPQHF. The CDR3 DNA follows: TGTGCCAGCAGCAGAGGATCTAGCAATCAGCCCCAGCATTTT.

The genes are TRBV28 and TRBJ2-1; TRBD2 is a possible D gene (6 bases). Germline loops: CDR1 MDHEN, CDR2 SYDVKM. Between the trimmed V and J ends, which lost 2 bases and 10 bases, there was a span of 9 bases. This CDR3 region has 12 residues. The CDR3 reads CASSLSGREQFF. The CDR3 nucleotides read TGTGCCAGCAGTTTAAGCGGGCGGGAGCAGTTCTTC. Filled out from reference TRBV28 and TRBJ2-1, the complete variable domain reads DVKVTQSSRYLVKRTGEKVFLECVQDMDHENMFWYRQDPGLGLRLIYFSYDVKMKEKGDIPEGYSVSREKKERFSLILESASTNQTSMYLCASSLSGREQFFGPGTRLTVL.

The CDR3 protein is CASSLAQATDSNQPQHF. For the CDR3, the DNA is TGTGCCAGCAGCTTAGCGCAGGCTACCGATAGCAATCAGCCCCAGCATTTT. The chain couples TRBV7-9 to TRBJ1-5; D gene unclear. V shed 0 bases and J shed 0 bases, with 12 bases lying between them. Germline-derived CDR1 and CDR2 are SEHNR and FQNEAQ (reference sequence). The CDR3 is made up of 17 amino acids.

This sequence joins TRBV29-1 and TRBJ1-3; TRBD1 is a possible D gene (5 bases). Trimming removed 3 bases from V and 4 bases from J, with 10 bases in between. The CDR3 contains 13 residues. Per the germline V gene, CDR1 is SQVTM and CDR2 is ANQGSEA. DNA for the CDR3: TGCAGCGTTGACGGGGGAATCGGAAACACCATATATTTT. Residues: CSVDGGIGNTIYF.

The chain combines TRBV29-1 with TRBJ2-3; no clear D. The CDR3 has 11 residues. Looked up from germline, CDR1 is SQVTM and CDR2 is ANQGSEA. V lost 2 bases to trimming and J lost 2 bases, with 2 bases between them. CDR3 in amino acids: CSVEPTDTQYF. CDR3 sequence (DNA): TGCAGCGTTGAACCCACAGATACGCAGTATTTT.

This sequence joins TRBV29-1 and TRBJ2-3; 7 bases line up with TRBD2. This CDR3 has 15 amino acids. V was pared by 6 bases and J by 1 base, with 10 bases of the junction left unmatched. The germline gives CDR1 SQVTM, CDR2 ANQGSEA. The chain's CDR3 is CSVNKAGVRTDTQYF. CDR3 in DNA: TGCAGCGTCAACAAGGCGGGAGTGCGCACAGATACGCAGTATTTT.

The J gene is TRBJ1-6, the V gene TRBV28; 7 nucleotides agree with TRBD1. Unmatched junction bases numbered 6, after V lost 4 bases and J lost 3 bases. This CDR3 comprises 16 residues. Germline lookup yields CDR1 MDHEN and CDR2 SYDVKM. CDR3: CASSSSGQFYNSPLHF. The CDR3 DNA reads as TGTGCCAGCAGTTCGTCGGGACAGTTCTATAATTCACCCCTCCACTTT. Complete variable domain (other parts from reference TRBV28 and TRBJ1-6): DVKVTQSSRYLVKRTGEKVFLECVQDMDHENMFWYRQDPGLGLRLIYFSYDVKMKEKGDIPEGYSVSREKKERFSLILESASTNQTSMYLCASSSSGQFYNSPLHFGNGTRLTVT.

The chain carries TRBV7-5 and TRBJ2-5; the tabulated D call, TRBD2, remains unverified against the DNA. Gene TRBJ2-7 matches the end of the DNA better, so the J call may be wrong. TRBV7-5 is annotated as a pseudogene. The CDR3 loop spans 14 amino acids. The CDR3 DNA reads as TGTGTCAGAAGCCCCTCGGACTTTTGGAACGAGCAGTACTTC. Protein sequence: CVRSPSDFWNEQYF.

The genes are TRBV19 and TRBJ1-5, with 8 bases matching TRBD1. Germline CDR1 is LNHDA and CDR2 is SQIVND (reference sequence). The CDR3 consists of 14 residues. J lost 4 bases, V lost 3 bases, and 2 bases had no gene match. Here the CDR3 DNA reads TGTGCCAGTAGTATTCAGGGGGCGAATCAGCCCCAGCATTTT. Translated: CASSIQGANQPQHF.